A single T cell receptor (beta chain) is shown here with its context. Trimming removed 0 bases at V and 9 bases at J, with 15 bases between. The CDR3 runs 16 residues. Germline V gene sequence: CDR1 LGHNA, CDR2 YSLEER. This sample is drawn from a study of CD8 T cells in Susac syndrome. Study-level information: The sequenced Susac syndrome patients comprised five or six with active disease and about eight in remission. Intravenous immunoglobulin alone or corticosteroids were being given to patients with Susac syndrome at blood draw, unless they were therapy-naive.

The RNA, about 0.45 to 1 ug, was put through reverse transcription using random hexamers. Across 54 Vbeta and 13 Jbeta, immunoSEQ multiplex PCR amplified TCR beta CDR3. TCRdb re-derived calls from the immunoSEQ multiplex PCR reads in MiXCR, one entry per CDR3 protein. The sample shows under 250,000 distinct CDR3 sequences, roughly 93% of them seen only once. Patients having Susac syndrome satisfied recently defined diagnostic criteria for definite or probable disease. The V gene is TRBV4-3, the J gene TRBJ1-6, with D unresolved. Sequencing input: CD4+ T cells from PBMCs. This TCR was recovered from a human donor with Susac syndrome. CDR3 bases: TGCGCCAGCAGCCAAGAGCTTGGTGGGCGAGGTTCACCCCTCCACTTT. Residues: CASSQELGGRGSPLHF.